These 24 T cell receptor beta chains were sequenced from one sample in a study of T cell responses to AZD1222 COVID-19 vaccine. Clones were sequenced by immunoSEQ multiplex PCR, and TCRdb holds only the in-frame ones, with some missing. The table shows 150,000 to 200,000 clones, with about 90% occurring only once. Specimen: peripheral blood, collected 28 days after the second dose of the MenACWY control vaccine. The receptors here all came from an adult who received the MenACWY meningococcal vaccine as a control.

The chain couples TRBV6-2 or TRBV6-3 to TRBJ2-1; 7 bases are a match to TRBD2. Germline loops: CDR1 MNHEY, CDR2 SVGEGT. CDR3 length equals 15 residues. The trim removed 2 bases at V and 2 bases at J, leaving 3 bases unmatched. The CDR3 DNA sequence: TGTGCCAGCAGTTACCCCGCGGGAGCCTACAATGAGCAGTTCTTC. Amino acids: CASSYPAGAYNEQFF.

V gene TRBV10-2 combines with J gene TRBJ2-1; perhaps TRBD1 as D (5 bases). The CDR3 is 14 residues long. Germline loops: CDR1 WSHSY, CDR2 SAAADI. V lost 8 bases and J 3 bases, leaving 14 bases between the germline ends. This CDR3 is CASQREGHYNEQFF. The CDR3 nucleotides are TGCGCCAGCCAAAGAGAAGGACACTACAATGAGCAGTTCTTC.

This chain joins TRBV15 and TRBJ1-1, with 9 bases fitting TRBD1. This CDR3 is built from 15 residues. CDR1 is LNHNV, CDR2 YYDKDF, per germline (reference sequence). V lost 3 bases to trimming and J lost 11 bases; unmatched junction nucleotides: 13. The CDR3 spells CATSSAYPGDRDAFF. Written as DNA, the CDR3 is TGTGCCACCAGCAGCGCTTACCCGGGGGACAGGGACGCTTTCTTT.

The J gene is TRBJ2-2, the V gene TRBV10-3, with 10 bases aligning to TRBD1. The J segment lost 4 bases and the V segment lost 2 bases, leaving 4 bases of the junction unmatched. The CDR3 is 16 residues long. Germline lookup yields CDR1 ENHRY and CDR2 SYGVKD. CDR3 bases: TGTGCCATCAGTGAGGGTGGGACAGGGGCCACCGGGGAGCTGTTTTTT. Its protein is CAISEGGTGATGELFF.

V is TRBV25-1 and J is TRBJ2-7, with TRBD1 as a possible D gene (6 bases). Deletions cut 3 bases from V and 3 bases from J, with 9 bases between. CDR1 is MGHDK and CDR2 is SYGVNS in the germline V gene. The CDR3 extends over 13 amino acids. The CDR3 spells CASSDGGSYEQYF. The CDR3 region has the DNA TGTGCCAGCAGTGATGGGGGCAGCTACGAGCAGTACTTC.

This rearrangement joins TRBV19 to TRBJ2-7; D tentatively fits TRBD1 or TRBD2 (5 bases each). The CDR3 has 14 amino acids. Trimming cost V 5 bases and J 2 bases, with 13 bases left between them. CDR1 and CDR2 from the germline V gene are LNHDA and SQIVND (reference sequence). The CDR3 nucleotides read TGTGCCAGTAGTGGGGGACGGGGAGCCTACGAGCAGTACTTC. Translation: CASSGGRGAYEQYF.

The chain is built from TRBV4-3 and TRBJ1-2; D gene unclear. The CDR3 runs to 15 residues. V was trimmed by 1 base and J by 1 base, leaving 10 bases between them. In germline, CDR1 is LGHNA, CDR2 YSLEER. The CDR3 bases are TGCGCCAGCAGCCAAGTTACTTTTCTTAACTATGGCTACACCTTC. Protein: CASSQVTFLNYGYTF.

This clone showed up just once. V gene TRBV7-2 combines with J gene TRBJ1-3; no clear D gene. Germline loops: CDR1 SGHTA, CDR2 FQGNSA. The CDR3 has 16 amino acids. V shed 0 bases and J shed 4 bases, with 13 bases lying between them. The CDR3 spells CASSLAQRANGNTIYF. CDR3 nucleotide sequence: TGTGCCAGCAGCTTAGCGCAAAGGGCGAACGGAAACACCATATATTTT.

This clone was found once. The chain carries TRBV6-5 and TRBJ2-7; D unresolved. V was trimmed by 8 bases and J by 2 bases, leaving 13 bases between them. Germline assignment: CDR1 MNHEY and CDR2 SVGAGI. The CDR3 is made up of 13 amino acids. For the CDR3, the DNA is TGTGCCAGCTCTTATGGCAGGACCTACGAGCAGTACTTC. Amino acids: CASSYGRTYEQYF.

The chain combines TRBV11-2 with TRBJ2-7; 7 bases match TRBD1. V lost 0 bases, J lost 0 bases, and 2 bases stayed unmatched. Germline V gene lookup returns CDR1 SGHAT and CDR2 FQNNGV. This CDR3 spans 15 amino acids. Here the CDR3 DNA reads TGTGCCAGCAGCTTAGAGACAGGGTTCTCCTACGAGCAGTACTTC. This sequence encodes CASSLETGFSYEQYF.

The chain links TRBV28 to TRBJ1-2, with 7 bases fitting TRBD1. CDR1 is MDHEN, CDR2 SYDVKM, per germline. The V gene end was trimmed by 9 bases and the J gene end by 6 bases; junction bases not matched to a gene: 4. This CDR3 has 11 amino acids. CDR3 residues: CASGQVDGYTF. The DNA of the CDR3 is TGTGCCAGTGGACAGGTGGATGGCTACACCTTC.

The chain links TRBV7-2 to TRBJ1-2, with unresolved D. Trimming took off 8 bases at V and 8 bases at J, with 18 bases between the two ends. Germline V gives CDR1 SGHTA, CDR2 FQGNSA. The CDR3 spans 13 residues. CDR3 loop: CASAAVKGLGYTF. CDR3 coding DNA: TGTGCCAGCGCGGCTGTCAAAGGCTTGGGCTACACCTTC. The variable domain in full, completed from reference TRBV7-2 and TRBJ1-2, reads GAGVSQSPSNKVTEKGKDVELRCDPISGHTALYWYRQSLGQGLEFLIYFQGNSAPDKSGLPSDRFSAERTGGSVSTLTIQRTQQEDSAVYLCASAAVKGLGYTFGSGTRLTVV.

A few counts support this clone. This sequence joins TRBV7-2 and TRBJ1-2; D is possibly TRBD1 (5 bases). Germline CDR1 is SGHTA and CDR2 is FQGNSA. V was trimmed by 2 bases and J by 4 bases, leaving 14 bases between them. There are 15 residues in the CDR3. The CDR3 reads CASSLTPGQIYGYTF. In DNA form, the CDR3 reads TGTGCCAGCAGCTTAACCCCGGGGCAGATCTATGGCTACACCTTC.

The V gene is TRBV18, the J gene TRBJ2-2; 7 bases line up with TRBD1. The CDR3 consists of 13 residues. Germline V gene sequence: CDR1 KGHSH, CDR2 LQKENI. The V gene end was trimmed by 4 bases and the J gene end by 6 bases; junction bases not matched to a gene: 2. CDR3 DNA: TGTGCCAGCTCACGACAGGGAGCCGGGGAGCTGTTTTTT. Amino acids: CASSRQGAGELFF.

The count of this clone is one. This chain connects TRBV4-1 to TRBJ1-2, with 7 bases identical to TRBD1. V lost 6 bases to trimming and J lost 7 bases; unmatched junction nucleotides: 11. Germline assignment: CDR1 MGHRA and CDR2 YSYEKL. This CDR3 is 14 amino acids long. Here the CDR3 DNA reads TGCGCCAGCAGGGGAGTAGGGGGCAAAGGTGGCTACACCTTC. It encodes CASRGVGGKGGYTF.

This clone showed up just a few times. V is TRBV5-1 and J is TRBJ1-1; D may be TRBD1 (5 bases). The CDR3 has 16 amino acids. V was trimmed by 0 bases and J by 1 base, leaving 13 bases between them. Germline CDR1 reads SGHRS; CDR2 reads YFSETQ. DNA for the CDR3: TGCGCCAGCAGCTTGGCGGCAGGGTCGGCGAACACTGAAGCTTTCTTT. Translating gives CASSLAAGSANTEAFF.

This clone was detected many times. The genes are TRBV14 and TRBJ1-1; 8 positions match TRBD1. Germline V gives CDR1 SGHDN, CDR2 FVKESK. V lost 2 bases, J lost 4 bases, and 6 bases stayed unmatched. The CDR3 contains 15 residues. The CDR3 nucleotides are TGTGCCAGCAGCCAACAGGGGGCTTTGAGCACTGAAGCTTTCTTT. This translates into CASSQQGALSTEAFF.

The V gene is TRBV9, the J gene TRBJ2-1, with D tentatively TRBD1 or TRBD2 (5 bases each). This CDR3 comprises 15 residues. The germline V gene has CDR1 SGDLS and CDR2 YYNGEE. V shed 4 bases and J shed 7 bases, with 18 bases lying between them. The CDR3 protein is CASSPTAAWGNEQFF. The CDR3 coding sequence is TGTGCCAGCAGCCCCACGGCAGCGTGGGGGAATGAGCAGTTCTTC.

This clone was seen only once. This chain links TRBV29-1 with TRBJ1-2; D gene unclear. V lost 3 bases and J lost 4, with 9 bases in between. This CDR3 is 12 amino acids long. Germline V gene lookup returns CDR1 SQVTM and CDR2 ANQGSEA. The CDR3 DNA is TGCAGCGTTGACGGTAGTGGCTATGGCTACACCTTC. Amino acid sequence: CSVDGSGYGYTF.

This chain joins TRBV24-1 and TRBJ1-2, with 11 bases fitting TRBD1. CDR3 length: 12 amino acids. The V and J ends lost 10 bases and 8 bases, in that order; junction bases with no gene match: 5. Germline V CDR1 and CDR2: KGHDR, SFDVKD. The DNA of the CDR3 is TGTGCCACGTGGGACAGGGGGTACGGCTACACCTTC. Its protein product is CATWDRGYGYTF.

The CDR3 region has the DNA TGTGCCAGCAAGAATCAGGGACCGAACACTGAAGCTTTCTTT. Translated: CASKNQGPNTEAFF. The chain combines TRBV28 with TRBJ1-1; a weak D match, TRBD1 (5 bases). Germline values: CDR1 MDHEN, CDR2 SYDVKM. V lost 7 bases to trimming and J lost 1 base, with 13 bases between them. The CDR3 covers 14 residues. Full variable domain (remainder filled in from reference TRBV28 and TRBJ1-1): DVKVTQSSRYLVKRTGEKVFLECVQDMDHENMFWYRQDPGLGLRLIYFSYDVKMKEKGDIPEGYSVSREKKERFSLILESASTNQTSMYLCASKNQGPNTEAFFGQGTRLTVV.

This clone was found a few times. The identical CDR3 is also encoded by other nucleotide sequences in the sample. In nucleotides, the CDR3 is TGTGCCAGCAGCCAAGATCCGGGGGCTGGTTCACCCCTCCACTTT. Its protein is CASSQDPGAGSPLHF. The rearrangement uses TRBV14 and TRBJ1-6; D is perhaps TRBD1 (6 bases). Germline V gene sequence: CDR1 SGHDN, CDR2 FVKESK. The CDR3 spans 15 residues. Trimming cost V 0 bases and J 9 bases, with 12 bases left between them. The full variable domain, completed using reference TRBV14 and TRBJ1-6, is EAGVTQFPSHSVIEKGQTVTLRCDPISGHDNLYWYRRVMGKEIKFLLHFVKESKQDESGMPNNRFLAERTGGTYSTLKVQPAELEDSGVYFCASSQDPGAGSPLHFGNGTRLTVT.

The gene calls are TRBV25-1 and TRBJ2-3; D possibly uses TRBD1 or TRBD2 (5 bases each). The CDR3 is 13 amino acids. Between the trimmed V and J ends, which lost 4 bases and 1 base, there was a span of 6 bases. Germline V gives CDR1 MGHDK, CDR2 SYGVNS. Written as DNA, the CDR3 is TGTGCCAGCAGTGTGGGGGGCACAGATACGCAGTATTTT. It specifies CASSVGGTDTQYF.

The rearrangement joins TRBV7-6 to TRBJ2-3, with 7 bases aligning to TRBD2. Per the germline V gene, CDR1 is SGHVS and CDR2 is FNYEAQ. CDR3 size: 16 residues. V lost 1 base to trimming and J lost 2 bases; unmatched junction nucleotides: 6. CDR3: CASSLETRGNTDTQYF. The CDR3, as DNA: TGTGCCAGCAGCTTAGAGACGCGGGGGAACACAGATACGCAGTATTTT.